The rows below give T cell receptor beta chains drawn from one sample of a study of blood T cell repertoires in COVID-19. Here immunoSEQ multiplex PCR was the method, and the copy in TCRdb shows in-frame clones only, minus some. The sample yields around 150,000 clones, under 95% seen once. The sequenced sample was peripheral blood. The receptors were gathered from a man between 18 and 29 years old with acute or convalescent COVID-19. CDR3s include the opening cysteine and the closing phenylalanine or tryptophan. Fields, in order: D gene, V gene, J gene, CDR3 DNA, CDR3 protein. The D gene is left open where the match is weak.

D gene: NA
V gene: TRBV13
J gene: TRBJ1-1
CDR3 DNA: TGTGCCAGCAGCCCGGGACTCAGGAACACTGAAGCTTTCTTT
CDR3 protein: CASSPGLRNTEAFF

D gene: TRBD1
V gene: TRBV2
J gene: TRBJ1-1
CDR3 DNA: TGTGCCAGCGGTTCGAGGGACAGTTTTAAACCTATGAACACTGAAGCTTTCTTT
CDR3 protein: CASGSRDSFKPMNTEAFF

D gene: NA
V gene: TRBV3-1/TRBV3-2
J gene: TRBJ2-5
CDR3 DNA: TGTGCCAGCAGTCTATCCGGGACTCTACAAGAGACCCAGTACTTC
CDR3 protein: CASSLSGTLQETQYF

D gene: NA
V gene: TRBV29-1
J gene: TRBJ1-2
CDR3 DNA: TGCAGCACCACATCCTTACGAGGCTACACCTTC
CDR3 protein: CSTTSLRGYTF

D gene: TRBD1
V gene: TRBV7-2
J gene: TRBJ1-1
CDR3 DNA: TGTGCCAGCAGCTTCGGAGGGGGCGCGAGCACTGAAGCTTTCTTT
CDR3 protein: CASSFGGGASTEAFF

D gene: TRBD1
V gene: TRBV19
J gene: TRBJ2-3
CDR3 DNA: TGTGCCAGTAGTCAAGACAGGGTGGGTACAGATACGCAGTATTTT
CDR3 protein: CASSQDRVGTDTQYF

D gene: TRBD1
V gene: TRBV30
J gene: TRBJ2-7
CDR3 DNA: TGTGCCTGGAGGGGGAAACAGGGGTCCTATTACGAGCAGTACTTC
CDR3 protein: CAWRGKQGSYYEQYF

D gene: NA
V gene: TRBV24-1
J gene: TRBJ1-5
CDR3 DNA: TGTGCCACCAGCCTGGGAGAACAGCCCCAGCATTTT
CDR3 protein: CATSLGEQPQHF

D gene: NA
V gene: TRBV4-1
J gene: TRBJ1-5
CDR3 DNA: TGCGCCAGCAGCCAAGTTATAGTGAGCAATCAGCCCCAGCATTTT
CDR3 protein: CASSQVIVSNQPQHF

D gene: TRBD2
V gene: TRBV4-2
J gene: TRBJ2-1
CDR3 DNA: TGTGCCAGCAGCTCCCGGACTAGCGGCTCCTACAATGAGCAGTTCTTC
CDR3 protein: CASSSRTSGSYNEQFF

D gene: TRBD1
V gene: TRBV4-1
J gene: TRBJ2-7
CDR3 DNA: TGCGCCAGCAGCCAAGAGGTGTTTCGGGACAGGGGGCGTGAGGAGCAGTACTTC
CDR3 protein: CASSQEVFRDRGREEQYF